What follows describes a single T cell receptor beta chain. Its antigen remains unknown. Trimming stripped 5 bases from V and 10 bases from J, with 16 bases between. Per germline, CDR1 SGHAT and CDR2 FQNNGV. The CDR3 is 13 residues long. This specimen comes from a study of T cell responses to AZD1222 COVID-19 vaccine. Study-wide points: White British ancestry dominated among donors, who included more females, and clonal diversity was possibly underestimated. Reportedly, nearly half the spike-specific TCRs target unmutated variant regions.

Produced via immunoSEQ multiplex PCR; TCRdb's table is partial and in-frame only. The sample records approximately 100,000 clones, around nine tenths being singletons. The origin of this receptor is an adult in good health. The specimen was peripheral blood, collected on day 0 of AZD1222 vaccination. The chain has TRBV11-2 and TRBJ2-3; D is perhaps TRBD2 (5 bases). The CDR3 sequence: CASSPRTSQAQYF. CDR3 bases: TGTGCCAGCAGCCCGCGGACTTCGCAGGCGCAGTATTTT.